The source of this TCR beta chain is a study of T cell repertoires in aging, cancer and after chemotherapy. The overall study: Clear clonal overlap appeared across healthy donor samples taken over several months to years. Study observations and caveats: Rebound thymic output was suggested by rising median generation probability during chemotherapy in each cancer cohort.

A word on this clonotype: Its antigen is still unknown.

TRB rearrangements spanning V, D and J were amplified using mixed TRB-A/B primers. MiXCR, applied by TCRdb to the multiplex PCR reads, yields one record per CDR3 protein. The sample holds some 9,200 distinct CDR3 sequences, roughly half seen once. Peripheral blood genomic DNA, not sorted cells or RNA, was the template. The receptor's source is a human donor in good health. The specimen sequenced was blood.

Here the CDR3 reads CASSIPGQGNTEAFF. The DNA for the CDR3 is TGTGCCAGCAGCATACCGGGACAGGGTAACACTGAAGCTTTCTTT. The chain employs TRBV5-5 and TRBJ1-1; 9 bases agree with TRBD1. The CDR3 loop spans 15 amino acids. V dropped 4 bases and J dropped 2; count of bases not matched to a gene: 6. Germline V gene data show CDR1 as SGHKS and CDR2 as YYEKEE (reference sequence). Looking up the rest from reference TRBV5-5 and TRBJ1-1 gives the full variable domain: DAGVTQSPTHLIKTRGQQVTLRCSPISGHKSVSWYQQVLGQGPQFIFQYYEKEERGRGNFPDRFSARQFPNYSSELNVNALLLGDSALYLCASSIPGQGNTEAFFGQGTRLTVV.